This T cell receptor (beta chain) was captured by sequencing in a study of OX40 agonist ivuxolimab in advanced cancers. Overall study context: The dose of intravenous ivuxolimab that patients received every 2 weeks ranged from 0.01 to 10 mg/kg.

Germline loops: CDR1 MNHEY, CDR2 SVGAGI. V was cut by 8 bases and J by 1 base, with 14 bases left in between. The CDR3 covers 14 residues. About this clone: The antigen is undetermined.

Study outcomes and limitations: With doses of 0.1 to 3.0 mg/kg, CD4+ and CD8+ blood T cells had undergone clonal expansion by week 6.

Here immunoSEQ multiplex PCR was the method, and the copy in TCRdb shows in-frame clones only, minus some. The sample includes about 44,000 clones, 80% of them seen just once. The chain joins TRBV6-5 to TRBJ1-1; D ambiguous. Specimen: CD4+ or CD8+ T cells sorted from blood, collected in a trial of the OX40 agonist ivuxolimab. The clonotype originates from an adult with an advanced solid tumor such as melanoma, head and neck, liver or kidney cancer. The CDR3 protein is CASYKMAGNTEAFF. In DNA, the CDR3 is TGTGCCAGCTACAAGATGGCAGGGAACACTGAAGCTTTCTTT.